This T cell receptor (beta chain) was retrieved from a study of blood T cells in healthy people across ages. General observations from the study: More naive CD4+ cells and higher diversity marked long-lived donors relative to aged donors. The unsorted PBMCs prevented any conclusive comparison of naive versus antigen-experienced cells.

About this clonotype itself: Antigen: not known.

V lost 3 bases and J lost 6, with 14 bases in between. This CDR3 is 14 amino acids long. Per the germline V gene, CDR1 is SGHTA and CDR2 is FQGNSA. In each sample, at least 6 million PBMCs were isolated. Together with a sample-barcoded 5' primer, a J-beta primer mix was included in a second PCR lasting about 6 to 11 cycles. Tagging of each cDNA molecule was performed by a template-switch adaptor with 12 random nucleotides. Using its own MiXCR run on the 5' RACE reads, TCRdb lists one record per CDR3 protein. The sample records around 500,000 distinct CDR3 sequences, about 45% being singletons. The TCR comes from a man older than 75 in good health. The chain is built from TRBV7-2 and TRBJ1-2; possible D gene TRBD1, 5 bases. The sequencing input was blood. The DNA for the CDR3 is TGTGCCAGCAGCTTGCATGGGACCCCAGATGGCTACACCTTC. Protein: CASSLHGTPDGYTF.